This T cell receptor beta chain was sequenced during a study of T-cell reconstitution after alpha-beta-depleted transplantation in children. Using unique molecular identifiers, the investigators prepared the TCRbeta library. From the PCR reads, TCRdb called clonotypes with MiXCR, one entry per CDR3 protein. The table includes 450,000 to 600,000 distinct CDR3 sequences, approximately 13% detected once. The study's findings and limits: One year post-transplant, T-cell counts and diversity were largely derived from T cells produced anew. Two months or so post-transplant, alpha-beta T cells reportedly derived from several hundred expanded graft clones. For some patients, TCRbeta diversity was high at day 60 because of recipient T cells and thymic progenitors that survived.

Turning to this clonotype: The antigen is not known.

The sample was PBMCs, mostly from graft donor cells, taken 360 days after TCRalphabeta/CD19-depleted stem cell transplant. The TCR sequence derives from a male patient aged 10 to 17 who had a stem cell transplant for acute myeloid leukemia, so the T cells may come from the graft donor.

The CDR3: CASSLEQGSGANVLTF. CDR3 nucleotide sequence: TGCGCCAGCAGCTTGGAACAGGGATCCGGGGCCAACGTCCTGACTTTC. The gene calls are TRBV5-1 and TRBJ2-6; TRBD1 might be the D (6 bases). The CDR3 sequence is 16 residues long. V was cut by 0 bases and J by 4 bases, with 11 bases left in between. The germline V gene encodes CDR1 SGHRS and CDR2 YFSETQ.